This TCR beta chain was sequenced during a study of CD8+ T cells in alopecia areata. Stated treatment: oral pan-JAK inhibitor, 5-10 mg twice daily. Trimming removed 4 bases from V and 7 bases from J, with 13 bases in between. The CDR3 spans 13 residues. Looked up from germline, CDR1 is SEHNR and CDR2 is FQNEAQ (reference sequence). Study-level findings and limits: Among the top 100, expanded CD8+ clones, as well as scalp clonality, were significantly decreased by tofacitinib.

Only a few counts were recorded for this clone. No antigen is known for it. Following RNA extraction, reverse transcription yielded cDNA that acted as the sequencing template. Generated by immunoSEQ multiplex PCR, the TCRdb table keeps only in-frame clones and is missing some. Among 150,000 to 200,000 clones listed, roughly 60% were seen once. V usage is TRBV7-9 and J usage is TRBJ1-1; D gene uncertain. Here the sequenced sample was CD4+ T cells sorted from blood, taken at week 24, from a patient treated with tofacitinib. This receptor was obtained from a human donor with alopecia areata. CDR3 coding DNA: TGTGCCAGCAGCTACTGGACTAATCTTGAAGCTTTCTTT. Protein: CASSYWTNLEAFF. Drawing the rest from reference TRBV7-9 and TRBJ1-1, the complete variable domain is DTGVSQNPRHKITKRGQNVTFRCDPISEHNRLYWYRQTLGQGPEFLTYFQNEAQLEKSRLLSDRFSAERPKGSFSTLEIQRTEQGDSAMYLCASSYWTNLEAFFGQGTRLTVV.